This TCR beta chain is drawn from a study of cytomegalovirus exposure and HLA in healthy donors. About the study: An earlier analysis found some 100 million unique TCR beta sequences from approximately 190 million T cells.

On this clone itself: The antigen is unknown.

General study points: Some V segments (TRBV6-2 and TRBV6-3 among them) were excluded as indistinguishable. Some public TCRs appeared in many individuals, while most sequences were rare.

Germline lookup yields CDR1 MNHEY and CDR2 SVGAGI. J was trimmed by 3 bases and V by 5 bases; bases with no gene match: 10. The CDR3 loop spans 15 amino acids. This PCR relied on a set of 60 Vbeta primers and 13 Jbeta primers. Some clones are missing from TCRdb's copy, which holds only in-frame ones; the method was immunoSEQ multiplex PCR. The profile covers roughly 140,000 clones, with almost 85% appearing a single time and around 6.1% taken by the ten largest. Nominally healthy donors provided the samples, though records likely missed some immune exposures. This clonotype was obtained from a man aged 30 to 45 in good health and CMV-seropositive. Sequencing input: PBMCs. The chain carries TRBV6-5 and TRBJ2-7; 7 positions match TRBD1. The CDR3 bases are TGTGCCAGCAGTCCGATGACAGGGTCGGTCTACGAGCAGTACTTC. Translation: CASSPMTGSVYEQYF.